This T cell receptor (beta chain) was captured by sequencing in a study of blood T cell repertoires in COVID-19. As for the study in general: There were acute and convalescent COVID-19 samples, and they came from the United States, Italy and Spain. The cDNA or gDNA used as material had been derived from T cells, B-cell-depleted T cells, or PBMCs.

With V trimmed by 0 bases and J by 4 bases, 4 bases remained unmatched. From germline, CDR1 is LGHNA and CDR2 YSLEER. The CDR3 spans 18 residues. This clone appeared once. Authors' data handling: Scientists estimated how many nucleated cells there were by amplifying reference gene primers. The data were produced by immunoSEQ multiplex PCR, yet TCRdb's version contains in-frame clones alone and is incomplete. V, J and clone size were drawn from that table, and D and trimming were deduced from the DNA. The data show 120,000 or so clones, more than 65% seen once. The source material was peripheral blood. This chain connects TRBV4-3 to TRBJ2-1, with 15 bases matching TRBD2. The clonotype comes from a human donor in a cohort sampled during active COVID-19. The CDR3: CASSQDPGTSGRYNEQFF. In DNA form, the CDR3 reads TGCGCCAGCAGCCAAGATCCCGGGACTAGCGGGAGGTACAATGAGCAGTTCTTC.